One and the same sample provided the 22 T cell receptor beta chains below, sequenced in a study of shared clonotypes between healthy human individuals. The assay was immunoSEQ multiplex PCR, and TCRdb's table has in-frame clones only and misses some. The table has fewer than 2.5 million clones, 80% to 95% seen once. The material sequenced was naive CD4+ T cells from PBMCs. Indicated subset: CD45RA+ positively selected. These receptors were obtained from a man between 18 and 35 years old in good health. Some clones in this sample may be carry-over from other donors' samples.

Regarding this clone: The same CDR3 arises from other DNA sequences in this sample as well. The chain has TRBV5-1 and TRBJ2-3, with D perhaps matching TRBD2 (5 bases). This CDR3 contains 15 residues. Germline V gene sequence: CDR1 SGHRS, CDR2 YFSETQ. V lost 0 bases to trimming and J lost 4 bases, with 12 bases between them. The chain's CDR3 is CASSLGPSGADTQYF. In nucleotides, the CDR3 is TGCGCCAGCAGCTTGGGACCCTCCGGGGCAGATACGCAGTATTTT.

This rearrangement joins TRBV6-1 to TRBJ1-2; 7 bases are shared with TRBD1. The J segment lost 3 bases and the V segment lost 6 bases, leaving 4 bases of the junction unmatched. Looked up from germline, CDR1 is MNHNS and CDR2 is SASEGT. CDR3 size: 13 residues. The CDR3 sequence: CASRVGTDYGYTF. DNA of the CDR3: TGTGCCAGCAGGGTAGGGACAGACTATGGCTACACCTTC.

Only one count was recorded for this clone. CDR3 in amino acids: CASRPGLAGTSSYNEQFF. In DNA, the CDR3 is TGTGCCAGCAGACCGGGACTAGCGGGTACGAGCTCCTACAATGAGCAGTTCTTC. The rearrangement joins TRBV5-4 to TRBJ2-1; 12 bases are shared with TRBD2. The V segment lost 5 bases and the J segment 0 bases; nucleotides outside the gene matches: 9. This CDR3 is built from 18 residues. The germline gives CDR1 SGHNT, CDR2 YYREEE (reference sequence).

The rearrangement links TRBV5-1 to TRBJ2-1; D perhaps matches TRBD2 (6 bases). The germline CDR1 and CDR2 sequences are SGHRS and YFSETQ. The V end lost 3 bases, the J end lost 5 bases, and 15 bases lay between the germline ends. The CDR3 is made up of 15 amino acids. CDR3 sequence (DNA): TGCGCCAGCAGCTCCGGGACTGGATATGACAATGAGCAGTTCTTC. Translation gives CASSSGTGYDNEQFF.

The chain recombines TRBV20-1 with TRBJ2-7; the D gene is possibly TRBD1 (6 bases). CDR3 size: 11 residues. The V and J ends lost 6 bases and 3 bases respectively, with 9 bases between them. Germline V CDR1 and CDR2: DFQATT, SNEGSKA (reference sequence). CDR3 protein: CSAKQGYEQYF. The CDR3 coding sequence is TGCAGTGCGAAACAGGGCTACGAGCAGTACTTC.

This rearrangement joins TRBV5-6 to TRBJ1-1; unclear D gene. This CDR3 region has 15 residues. The ends were cut back, 3 bases at V and 4 bases at J, with 16 bases in the middle. Germline CDR1 is SGHDT and CDR2 is YYEEEE. The CDR3 loop reads CASSSNPARTTEAFF. The CDR3 nucleotides read TGTGCCAGCAGCTCAAACCCAGCCCGGACCACTGAAGCTTTCTTT.

The rearrangement links TRBV27 to TRBJ2-1; D gene unclear. The CDR3 contains 16 residues. V was trimmed by 5 bases and J by 6 bases, leaving 20 bases between them. Germline V gene sequence: CDR1 MNHEY, CDR2 SMNVEV (reference sequence). The CDR3 spells CASSPRFVGIINEQFF. CDR3 sequence (DNA): TGTGCCAGCAGTCCCCGTTTCGTGGGAATCATCAATGAGCAGTTCTTC.

The J gene is TRBJ2-7, the V gene TRBV6-6; a possible D gene is TRBD2 (8 bases). Trimming removed 5 bases at V and 3 bases at J, with 20 bases between. In germline, CDR1 is MNHNY, CDR2 SVGAGI (reference sequence). This CDR3 is 16 amino acids long. CDR3 protein: CASSRGRGRTGYEQYF. CDR3 coding DNA: TGTGCCAGCAGTAGGGGACGCGGGAGGACAGGCTACGAGCAGTACTTC.

The chain is built from TRBV6-5 and TRBJ2-5; weak D call: TRBD1 (5 bases). The DNA end lines up better with TRBJ2-7; the J call may be wrong. The CDR3 runs 13 residues. Germline CDR1 and CDR2: MNHEY and SVGAGI. The CDR3 loop reads CASGPTGPYEQYF. The CDR3 DNA reads TGTGCCAGCGGGCCCACAGGCCCCTACGAGCAGTACTTC.

The chain recombines TRBV5-1 with TRBJ2-1; a possible D gene is TRBD1 (6 bases). Germline values: CDR1 SGHRS, CDR2 YFSETQ. The CDR3 is 15 amino acids. Trimming left V 2 bases short and J 2 bases short, with 11 bases between. The CDR3 region has the DNA TGCGCCAGCAGCTTCCAGGGGAGCACCTACAATGAGCAGTTCTTC. Translation: CASSFQGSTYNEQFF.

A remark on this clone: Other DNA sequences of this sample code for an identical CDR3. The V gene is TRBV5-6, the J gene TRBJ2-7; D call uncertain. The CDR3 runs to 11 residues. Trimming shortened V by 0 bases and J by 5 bases, and 3 bases separated the two germline ends. Germline lookup yields CDR1 SGHDT and CDR2 YYEEEE. For the CDR3, the DNA is TGTGCCAGCAGCTTGGATCACGAGCAGTACTTC. This translates into CASSLDHEQYF.

The V gene is TRBV28, the J gene TRBJ2-7, with D tentatively TRBD2 (6 bases). Germline V gene sequence: CDR1 MDHEN, CDR2 SYDVKM. This CDR3 contains 14 residues. V lost 6 bases and J 3 bases, leaving 15 bases between the germline ends. Written as DNA, the CDR3 is TGTGCCAGCAGCCCTCACACCGGGAGCTACGAGCAGTACTTC. Protein sequence: CASSPHTGSYEQYF.

V and J are TRBV10-3 and TRBJ2-7; 10 nucleotides match TRBD1. CDR1 is ENHRY, CDR2 SYGVKD, per germline. The V segment lost 7 bases and the J segment 2 bases; nucleotides outside the gene matches: 5. The CDR3 is 14 amino acids. The CDR3 is CAINTDRGTYEQYF. CDR3 coding DNA: TGTGCCATCAATACGGACAGGGGGACCTACGAGCAGTACTTC.

The chain has TRBV28 and TRBJ1-2; D remains unclear. Trimming left V 4 bases short and J 4 bases short, with 13 bases between. Germline assignment: CDR1 MDHEN and CDR2 SYDVKM. The CDR3 covers 14 residues. The CDR3 sequence is CASSSPGSLYGYTF. The DNA of the CDR3 is TGTGCCAGCAGTTCCCCCGGCAGCCTCTATGGCTACACCTTC.

This chain uses TRBV29-1 with TRBJ2-3; the match to TRBD2 covers 8 bases. The length of the CDR3 is 14 residues. Trimming removed 4 bases from V and 2 bases from J; junction bases left unmatched: 5. The V gene's germline CDR1 is SQVTM and CDR2 ANQGSEA. CDR3 DNA sequence: TGCAGCGTTGGGGGTAGCGGGGACACAGATACGCAGTATTTT. Translation gives CSVGGSGDTDTQYF.

This chain connects TRBV5-5 to TRBJ2-7; a weak D match, TRBD1 (6 bases). The CDR3 loop spans 19 amino acids. Trimming took off 3 bases at V and 3 bases at J, with 28 bases between the two ends. Germline-derived CDR1 and CDR2 are SGHKS and YYEKEE (reference sequence). For the CDR3, the DNA is TGTGCCAGCAGCTCACGACAGGATCCCTCGCGATATCAAGTCTACGAGCAGTACTTC. Translation gives CASSSRQDPSRYQVYEQYF.

J is TRBJ2-1 and V is TRBV5-1; the D call may be TRBD1 or TRBD2 (6 bases each). Germline V gene lookup returns CDR1 SGHRS and CDR2 YFSETQ. Trimming removed 4 bases at V and 6 bases at J, with 14 bases between. The CDR3 runs to 14 residues. This CDR3 is CASSPGAGFNEQFF. CDR3 nucleotides: TGCGCCAGCAGCCCGGGGGCCGGGTTCAATGAGCAGTTCTTC.

The rearrangement joins TRBV7-9 to TRBJ1-1; the D gene is possibly TRBD1 (5 bases). This CDR3 comprises 16 residues. Germline V gene data show CDR1 as SEHNR and CDR2 as FQNEAQ (reference sequence). V was clipped by 5 bases and J by 1 base, with 17 bases between them. CDR3 bases: TGTGCCAGCAGCAACCACAGGTCAATGAGGAACACTGAAGCTTTCTTT. Translating gives CASSNHRSMRNTEAFF.

V gene TRBV25-1 combines with J gene TRBJ1-3; D is undetermined. Trimming left V 2 bases short and J 2 bases short, with 16 bases between. The germline V gene encodes CDR1 MGHDK and CDR2 SYGVNS. The CDR3 covers 17 residues. This CDR3 is CASSEPMGGKAGNTIYF. CDR3 DNA sequence: TGTGCCAGCAGTGAACCGATGGGAGGGAAGGCTGGAAACACCATATATTTT.

The chain carries TRBV2 and TRBJ2-7; D not certain. V lost 4 bases, J lost 2 bases, and 12 bases lay in between. Germline lookup yields CDR1 SNHLY and CDR2 FYNNEI. This CDR3 has 14 amino acids. Here the CDR3 DNA reads TGTGCCAGCAGTGGCGACCTGTTGCCCTACGAGCAGTACTTC. This gives the protein CASSGDLLPYEQYF. Variable domain in full (rest from reference TRBV2 and TRBJ2-7): EPEVTQTPSHQVTQMGQEVILRCVPISNHLYFYWYRQILGQKVEFLVSFYNNEISEKSEIFDDQFSVERPDGSNFTLKIRSTKLEDSAMYFCASSGDLLPYEQYFGPGTRLTVT.

This chain joins TRBV30 and TRBJ2-5; TRBD1 agrees at 8 bases. V shed 3 bases and J 11 bases; nucleotides not matched to a gene: 14. CDR1 GTSNPN and CDR2 SVGIG come from the germline V gene (reference sequence). This CDR3 is 14 amino acids long. CDR3 DNA sequence: TGTGCCTGGAGGGGACAGGCCCATTGGGTCGCGCAGTACTTC. Encoded protein: CAWRGQAHWVAQYF.

The chain joins TRBV18 to TRBJ1-1; no reliable D call. The V end was cut by 2 bases, the J end by 7 bases, with 11 bases between. The CDR3 spans 13 residues. The germline CDR1 and CDR2 sequences are KGHSH and LQKENI. CDR3 protein: CASSPRRQDEAFF. The CDR3 nucleotides are TGTGCCAGCTCACCAAGGAGGCAGGATGAAGCTTTCTTT. Supplemented by reference TRBV18 and TRBJ1-1, the full variable domain reads NAGVMQNPRHLVRRRGQEARLRCSPMKGHSHVYWYRQLPEEGLKFMVYLQKENIIDESGMPKERFSAEFPKEGPSILRIQQVVRGDSAAYFCASSPRRQDEAFFGQGTRLTVV.